The 21 T cell receptor beta chains listed next were all sequenced from one sample in a study of identical twins. TCRdb re-derived calls from the 5' RACE reads in MiXCR, one entry per CDR3 protein. The repertoire has over 500,000 distinct CDR3 sequences, about 20% of them found once; the top ten carry about 0.99%. These data were also filed under a second study, of T cells expressing NK-cell markers.

Sequenced sample: CD4+ T cells sorted from blood. The receptors shown here come from a woman between 18 and 29 years old in good health.

The V and J genes are TRBV6-5 and TRBJ2-2; D not certain. With 4 bases removed from V and 4 bases from J, the gap between germline ends came to 10 bases. This CDR3 region has 14 residues. The germline gives CDR1 MNHEY, CDR2 SVGAGI. CDR3 in amino acids: CASSSTAGTGELFF. The CDR3 region has the DNA TGTGCCAGCAGTTCCACCGCTGGCACCGGGGAGCTGTTTTTT.

The rearrangement joins TRBV7-8 to TRBJ2-2; D might be TRBD1 (5 bases). This CDR3 region has 15 residues. CDR1 is SGHVS and CDR2 is FQNEAQ in the germline V gene. V was clipped by 4 bases and J by 3 bases, with 12 bases between them. The CDR3, as DNA: TGTGCCAGCAGCTCCTTTACAGGATACACCGGGGAGCTGTTTTTT. It codes for CASSSFTGYTGELFF.

This chain connects TRBV7-8 to TRBJ2-3; maybe TRBD2 (7 bases). The CDR3 length is 15 residues. The V end lost 7 bases, the J end lost 2 bases, and 16 bases lay between the germline ends. The V gene's germline CDR1 is SGHVS and CDR2 FQNEAQ. The CDR3 coding sequence is TGTGCCAGCACCACTAGCCGGGGGGCCACAGATACGCAGTATTTT. As protein: CASTTSRGATDTQYF.

In this sample, this clonotype turned up a few times. The chain couples TRBV7-6 to TRBJ1-2; 9 bases are shared with TRBD1. The V and J ends lost 3 bases and 4 bases, in that order; junction bases with no gene match: 6. This CDR3 is 15 amino acids long. Per the germline V gene, CDR1 is SGHVS and CDR2 is FNYEAQ. CDR3 residues: CASSLQTGGSYGYTF. The CDR3 DNA is TGTGCCAGCAGCTTGCAGACAGGGGGAAGCTATGGCTACACCTTC.

This clonotype was seen only a few times. The rearrangement joins TRBV29-1 to TRBJ1-5, with a tentative D call TRBD1 (5 bases). V shed 7 bases and J shed 7 bases, with 17 bases lying between them. The CDR3 covers 13 residues. Per germline, CDR1 SQVTM and CDR2 ANQGSEA. This CDR3 reads CSASRGYEQPQHF. CDR3 DNA sequence: TGCAGCGCCTCACGGGGGTATGAACAGCCCCAGCATTTT.

The chain has TRBV6-5 and TRBJ2-7, with D perhaps being TRBD1 or TRBD2 (5 bases each). V lost 10 bases to trimming and J lost 2 bases, with 21 bases between them. The V gene's germline CDR1 is MNHEY and CDR2 SVGAGI. The CDR3 sequence is 15 residues long. CDR3 amino acids: CATQLRAGSPYEQYF. CDR3 bases: TGTGCCACTCAGTTAAGGGCAGGGAGCCCCTACGAGCAGTACTTC.

This clonotype was seen at least ten times. CDR3 nucleotides: TGTGCCAGCAGTTTTCGGGAGAACACTGAAGCTTTCTTT. Protein: CASSFRENTEAFF. The chain is built from TRBV27 and TRBJ1-1; D remains ambiguous. V lost 3 bases and J 1 base, leaving 6 bases between the germline ends. Germline CDR1 is MNHEY and CDR2 is SMNVEV (reference sequence). The CDR3 has 13 amino acids.

The chain uses TRBV20-1 and TRBJ2-6; weak D call: TRBD1 (6 bases). V was trimmed by 5 bases and J by 1 base, leaving 15 bases between them. This CDR3 comprises 16 residues. Germline V gene sequence: CDR1 DFQATT, CDR2 SNEGSKA (reference sequence). The CDR3 nucleotides read TGCAGTGCTGCCGAGAGGGGGTCGTCTGGGGCCAACGTCCTGACTTTC. Protein sequence: CSAAERGSSGANVLTF.

This clonotype was seen more than once but under ten times. The chain joins TRBV4-3 to TRBJ2-1, with 8 bases fitting TRBD1. The germline CDR1 and CDR2 sequences are LGHNA and YSLEER. The CDR3 runs 16 residues. V shed 4 bases, J shed 6 bases, and the junction held 11 bases outside the gene matches. The CDR3 here is CASSRQTGDLFNEQFF. CDR3 in DNA: TGCGCCAGCAGCCGTCAGACAGGGGACCTCTTCAATGAGCAGTTCTTC.

This clonotype was seen a few times. The gene calls are TRBV6-5 and TRBJ2-7, with no clear D. The V gene's germline CDR1 is MNHEY and CDR2 SVGAGI. Trimming stripped 3 bases from V and 2 bases from J, with 2 bases between. The CDR3 consists of 11 residues. As DNA, the CDR3 is TGTGCCAGCAGTTATGCCTACGAGCAGTACTTC. Encoded protein: CASSYAYEQYF.

This clonotype was counted only a few times. J is TRBJ2-4 and V is TRBV6-5, with D unresolved. Germline-derived CDR1 and CDR2 are MNHEY and SVGAGI. CDR3 length equals 16 residues. Trimming cost V 2 bases and J 0 bases, with 11 bases left between them. In DNA, the CDR3 is TGTGCCAGCAGTTACGGGTCAAACCTAGCCAAAAACATTCAGTACTTC. Its protein is CASSYGSNLAKNIQYF.

In its sample, this clonotype was seen a few times. The V and J genes are TRBV7-3 and TRBJ2-1, with a possible D match to TRBD2 (6 bases). Germline assignment: CDR1 SGHTA and CDR2 FQGTGA. V was clipped by 7 bases and J by 3 bases, with 16 bases between them. The CDR3 contains 15 residues. CDR3 nucleotide sequence: TGTGCCAGCAATTTTGAGCGCGGGGACTACAATGAGCAGTTCTTC. It encodes CASNFERGDYNEQFF.

The chain combines TRBV20-1 with TRBJ2-3; D gene uncertain. V gave up 5 bases and J gave up 6 bases, with 15 bases separating them. Looked up from germline, CDR1 is DFQATT and CDR2 is SNEGSKA (reference sequence). The CDR3 consists of 13 residues. CDR3: CSAYHSWPDTQYF. Here the CDR3 DNA reads TGCAGTGCTTATCACAGTTGGCCCGATACGCAGTATTTT.

This clonotype was counted at least ten times. The rearrangement joins TRBV20-1 to TRBJ2-5; 8 positions agree with TRBD2. After removal of 0 bases from V and 3 bases from J, the junction contained 9 bases not matched to a gene. In germline, CDR1 is DFQATT, CDR2 SNEGSKA (reference sequence). This CDR3 has 16 amino acids. CDR3 region: CSARDTLAGTKETQYF. As DNA, the CDR3 is TGCAGTGCTAGAGATACGCTAGCGGGTACAAAAGAGACCCAGTACTTC.

CDR3 sequence: CSAKHTSSYNEQFF. DNA for the CDR3: TGCAGTGCGAAGCACACCTCCTCCTACAATGAGCAGTTCTTC. V is TRBV20-1 and J is TRBJ2-1; no definite D call. This CDR3 is built from 14 residues. Trimming took off 6 bases at V and 0 bases at J, with 12 bases between the two ends. Germline V gene data show CDR1 as DFQATT and CDR2 as SNEGSKA (reference sequence).

This clonotype was detected only a few times. The chain carries TRBV6-1 and TRBJ1-2; D is possibly TRBD1 (6 bases). Trimming shortened V by 7 bases and J by 3 bases, and 12 bases separated the two germline ends. CDR1 MNHNS and CDR2 SASEGT come from the germline V gene. The CDR3 is 13 amino acids. Here the CDR3 reads CASTTGIDYGYTF. DNA for the CDR3: TGTGCCAGCACTACAGGGATCGACTATGGCTACACCTTC.

This clonotype was seen only a few times. This chain connects TRBV20-1 to TRBJ2-4; 8 nucleotides align to TRBD2. The V gene's germline CDR1 is DFQATT and CDR2 SNEGSKA (reference sequence). The CDR3 contains 15 residues. Trimming took 0 bases from V and 2 from J; bases not matched to a gene: 3. CDR3 sequence reads: CSARDREGPKNIQYF. The CDR3 region has the DNA TGCAGTGCTAGAGACCGGGAGGGCCCCAAAAACATTCAGTACTTC.

The chain has TRBV10-3 and TRBJ2-3, with TRBD2 matching over 7 bases. The CDR3 is made up of 13 amino acids. In germline, CDR1 is ENHRY, CDR2 SYGVKD. Trimming removed 10 bases from V and 2 bases from J; junction bases left unmatched: 6. CDR3 nucleotides: TGTGCCAACGCCGGGACTAACACAGATACGCAGTATTTT. Translating gives CANAGTNTDTQYF.

The V call is TRBV5-1, the J call TRBJ2-7; maybe TRBD2 (6 bases). Between the trimmed V and J ends, which lost 4 bases and 4 bases, there was a span of 21 bases. CDR1 and CDR2 from the germline V gene are SGHRS and YFSETQ. The CDR3 length is 16 residues. CDR3 loop: CASSLGMGGDRYEQYF. CDR3 nucleotide sequence: TGCGCCAGCAGCCTCGGGATGGGCGGGGACCGGTACGAGCAGTACTTC.

This clonotype was recorded a few times. J is TRBJ1-1 and V is TRBV3-1, with D unclear. With 10 bases removed from V and 1 base from J, the gap between germline ends came to 13 bases. Germline lookup yields CDR1 LGHDT and CDR2 YNNKEL (reference sequence). The CDR3 is 13 amino acids. The CDR3 protein is CAKVRPRNTEAFF. The CDR3 region has the DNA TGTGCCAAGGTTCGACCGAGGAACACTGAAGCTTTCTTT.

This clonotype has more than one count but fewer than ten. The chain has TRBV10-3 and TRBJ2-1; 11 nucleotides match TRBD2. With 6 bases clipped from V and 3 bases from J, the junction kept 7 bases outside the gene matches. This CDR3 spans 16 amino acids. Germline assignment: CDR1 ENHRY and CDR2 SYGVKD. CDR3: CAISSLAGGFYNEQFF. CDR3 DNA sequence: TGTGCCATCAGCAGTCTAGCGGGGGGTTTCTACAATGAGCAGTTCTTC.